Listed here are 5 T cell receptor beta chains from one sample, sequenced in a study of T cell changes during pregnancy in multiple sclerosis (dated by TCRdb to 2018 to 2020). The library relied on the immunoSEQ multiplex PCR assay. The table comes from immuneACCESS by way of TCRdb, which keeps in-frame sequences with V and J called. Part of the clones is missing from these tables; in studies checked, under half for an unresolved V gene and the rest for unknown reasons. Recorded for this sample are fewer than 85,000 clones; 89% of them occurred a single time. Approximately 2% of the sample lies in the top ten. Material: peripheral blood, obtained before pregnancy. The receptors originated from a female donor with multiple sclerosis, enrolled in a pregnancy study.

The V call is TRBV2, the J call TRBJ2-5, with D possibly matching TRBD2 (5 bases). Per germline, CDR1 SNHLY and CDR2 FYNNEI. This CDR3 has 15 amino acids. The germline V and J ends were trimmed by 6 bases and 5 bases, with 19 bases remaining between them. CDR3 loop: CASSLMTGGGETQYF. CDR3 coding DNA: TGTGCCAGCAGCCTCATGACCGGCGGCGGGGAGACCCAGTACTTC.

V and J are TRBV6-6 and TRBJ1-1, with D tentatively TRBD1 (6 bases). The CDR3 totals 13 residues. V was clipped by 6 bases and J by 7 bases, with 15 bases between them. Germline-derived CDR1 and CDR2 are MNHNY and SVGAGI (reference sequence). CDR3 bases: TGTGCCAGCAGAAGACCCACAGGGCTTGAAGCTTTCTTT. As protein: CASRRPTGLEAFF.

This clone was recorded a few times. The V gene is TRBV5-4, the J gene TRBJ2-3, with 9 bases identical to TRBD1. This CDR3 has 14 residues. CDR1 and CDR2 (germline): SGHNT, YYREEE (reference sequence). Trimming cost V 7 bases and J 4 bases; bases outside gene matches: 7. As DNA, the CDR3 is TGTGCCAGCGGCATACAGGGGGCTGCAGATACGCAGTATTTT. Translated: CASGIQGAADTQYF.

This chain uses TRBV5-5 with TRBJ1-1; 9 positions match TRBD1. CDR1 and CDR2 (germline): SGHKS, YYEKEE (reference sequence). The CDR3 is 14 residues long. The V gene end was trimmed by 4 bases and the J gene end by 5 bases; junction bases not matched to a gene: 6. As DNA, the CDR3 is TGTGCCAGCAGCGACGACAGGGGGTGGACTGAAGCTTTCTTT. Translation: CASSDDRGWTEAFF. The variable domain in full, completed from reference TRBV5-5 and TRBJ1-1, reads DAGVTQSPTHLIKTRGQQVTLRCSPISGHKSVSWYQQVLGQGPQFIFQYYEKEERGRGNFPDRFSARQFPNYSSELNVNALLLGDSALYLCASSDDRGWTEAFFGQGTRLTVV.

The rearrangement joins TRBV27 to TRBJ2-5, with D possibly TRBD1 on 6 matching bases. Germline values: CDR1 MNHEY, CDR2 SMNVEV (reference sequence). CDR3 size: 15 residues. Trimming cost V 2 bases and J 2 bases, with 12 bases left between them. The CDR3 DNA sequence: TGTGCCAGCAGTTTAAGGGCCCAGGGGCAAGAGACCCAGTACTTC. Translation gives CASSLRAQGQETQYF.